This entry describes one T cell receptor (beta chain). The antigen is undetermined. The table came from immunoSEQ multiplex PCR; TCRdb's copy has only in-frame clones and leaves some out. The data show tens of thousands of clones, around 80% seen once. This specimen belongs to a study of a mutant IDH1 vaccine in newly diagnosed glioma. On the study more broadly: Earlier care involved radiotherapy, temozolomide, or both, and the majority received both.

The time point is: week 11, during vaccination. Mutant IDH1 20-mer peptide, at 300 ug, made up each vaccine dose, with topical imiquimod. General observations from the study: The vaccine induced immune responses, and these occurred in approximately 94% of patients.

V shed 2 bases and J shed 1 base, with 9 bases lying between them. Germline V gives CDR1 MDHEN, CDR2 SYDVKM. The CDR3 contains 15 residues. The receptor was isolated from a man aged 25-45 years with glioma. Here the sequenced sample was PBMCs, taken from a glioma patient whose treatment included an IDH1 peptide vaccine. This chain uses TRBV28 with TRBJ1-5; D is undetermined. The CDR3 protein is CASSLLTDSNQPQHF. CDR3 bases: TGTGCCAGCAGTTTACTGACGGACAGCAATCAGCCCCAGCATTTT.